This record looks at one T cell receptor beta chain sequence and its context. The antigen remains unidentified. The data were taken from a study of T cell responses to AZD1222 COVID-19 vaccine. Overall study findings and caveats: Mostly white British, mostly female donors; authors suggested clonal diversity may be underestimated. The reported proportion of spike-specific TCRs targeting unmutated variant regions was nearly half. Sampling that yielded the repertoires occurred only after the peak T cell response.

The CDR3 has 16 amino acids. The germline V gene encodes CDR1 LNHDA and CDR2 SQIVND (reference sequence). Trimming cost V 2 bases and J 0 bases, with 11 bases left between them. Method: immunoSEQ multiplex PCR; TCRdb's copy keeps in-frame clones and lacks some. The sample lists over 65,000 clones; roughly 89% were seen once. The TCR originated in an adult who received the AZD1222 COVID-19 vaccine. Here the sequenced sample was peripheral blood, taken 28 days after the second AZD1222 dose. The gene calls are TRBV19 and TRBJ1-5, with no clear D. The CDR3 DNA reads as TGTGCCAGTAGTATATCGGGCAGACATAGCAATCAGCCCCAGCATTTT. This encodes CASSISGRHSNQPQHF.